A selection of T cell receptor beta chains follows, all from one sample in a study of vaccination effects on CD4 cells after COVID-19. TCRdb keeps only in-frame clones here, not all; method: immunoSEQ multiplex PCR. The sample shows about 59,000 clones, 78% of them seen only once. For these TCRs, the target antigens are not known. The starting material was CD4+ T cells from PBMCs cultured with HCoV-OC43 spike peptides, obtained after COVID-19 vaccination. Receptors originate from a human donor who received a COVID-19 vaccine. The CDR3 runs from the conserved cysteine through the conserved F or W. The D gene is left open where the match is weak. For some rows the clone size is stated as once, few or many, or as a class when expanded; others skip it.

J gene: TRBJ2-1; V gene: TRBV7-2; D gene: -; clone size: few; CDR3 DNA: TGTGCCAGCAGCCTAAGACCACAGTGGAATGAGCAGTTCTTC; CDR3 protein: CASSLRPQWNEQFF
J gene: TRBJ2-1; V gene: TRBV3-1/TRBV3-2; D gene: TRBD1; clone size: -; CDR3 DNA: TGTGCCAGCAGCCTAGGCCCGGGACAGGTGTCGGGGTTGGGGAATGAGCAGTTCTTC; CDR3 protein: CASSLGPGQVSGLGNEQFF
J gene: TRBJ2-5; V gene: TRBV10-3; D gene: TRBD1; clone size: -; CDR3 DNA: TGTGCCATCAGCGGACAGGGGTTGGAGACCCAGTACTTC; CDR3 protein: CAISGQGLETQYF
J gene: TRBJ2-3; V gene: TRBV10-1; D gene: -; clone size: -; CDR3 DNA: TGCGCCAGCAGTGGGAAACCGGGGAAGAGGGCCACAGATACGCAGTATTTT; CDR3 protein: CASSGKPGKRATDTQYF
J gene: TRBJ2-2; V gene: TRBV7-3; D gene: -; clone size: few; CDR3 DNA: TGTGCCAGCAGCTTAACGTCCTCGAACACCGGGGAGCTGTTTTTT; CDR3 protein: CASSLTSSNTGELFF
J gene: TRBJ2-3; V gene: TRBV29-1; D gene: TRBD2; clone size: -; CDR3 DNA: TGCAGCGTTTTGGTAGCGGGGGGGCTTACAGATACGCAGTATTTT; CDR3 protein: CSVLVAGGLTDTQYF
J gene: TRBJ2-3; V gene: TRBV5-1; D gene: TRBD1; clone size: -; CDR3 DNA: TGCGCCAGCAGCCAAAGACAGGGATACTCAGATACGCAGTATTTT; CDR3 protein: CASSQRQGYSDTQYF
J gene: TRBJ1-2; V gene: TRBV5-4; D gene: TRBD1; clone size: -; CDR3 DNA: TGTGCCAGCAGCTTGGAACAGGGGGGGGACTATGGCTACACCTTC; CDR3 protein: CASSLEQGGDYGYTF
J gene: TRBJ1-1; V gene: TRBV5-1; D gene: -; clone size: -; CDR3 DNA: TGCGCCAGCAGCTTGGCTTCCGGGAGCATGAACACTGAAGCTTTCTTT; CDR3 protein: CASSLASGSMNTEAFF
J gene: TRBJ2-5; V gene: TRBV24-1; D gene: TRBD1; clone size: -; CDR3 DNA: TGTGCCACCAGTGATCCGACAGGGGGCTTGAAGACCCAGTACTTC; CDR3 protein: CATSDPTGGLKTQYF
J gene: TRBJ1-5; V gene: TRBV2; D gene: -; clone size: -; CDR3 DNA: TGTGCCAGCAGCGCGATGGGGGCAGGGGATCAGCCCCAGCATTTT; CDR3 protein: CASSAMGAGDQPQHF
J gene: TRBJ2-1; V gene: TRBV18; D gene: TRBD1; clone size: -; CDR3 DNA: TGTGCCAGCTCACCCCAGACAGGGTGGTACAATGAGCAGTTCTTC; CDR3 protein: CASSPQTGWYNEQFF
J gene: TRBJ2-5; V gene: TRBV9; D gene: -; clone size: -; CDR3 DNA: TGTGCCAGCAGCGTAGGTCAGGGGATGTTGGAGACCCAGTACTTC; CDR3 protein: CASSVGQGMLETQYF
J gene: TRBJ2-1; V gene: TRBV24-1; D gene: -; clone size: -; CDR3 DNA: TGTGCCACCAGTAATGCTGCGGGTTACAATGAGCAGTTCTTC; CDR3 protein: CATSNAAGYNEQFF
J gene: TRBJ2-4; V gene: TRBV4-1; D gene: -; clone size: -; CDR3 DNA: TGCGCCAGCAGCCAAGACAGTAACATTCAGTACTTC; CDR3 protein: CASSQDSNIQYF
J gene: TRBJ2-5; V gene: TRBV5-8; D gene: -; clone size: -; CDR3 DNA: TGTGCCAGCAGCTTATCGGAGCAAGAGACCCAGTACTTC; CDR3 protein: CASSLSEQETQYF
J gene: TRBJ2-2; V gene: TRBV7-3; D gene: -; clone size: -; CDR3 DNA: TGTGCCAGCAGCTGGGACTCCTCCACCGGGGAGCTGTTTTTT; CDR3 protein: CASSWDSSTGELFF
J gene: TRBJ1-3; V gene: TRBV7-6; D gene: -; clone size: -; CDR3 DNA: TGTGCCAGCAGCCCCGCCGTCGGAGGGTTTGGAAACACCATATATTTT; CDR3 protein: CASSPAVGGFGNTIYF
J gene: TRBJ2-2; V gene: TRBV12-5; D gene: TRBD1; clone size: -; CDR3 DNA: TGTGCTAGTGGGGGGGACAGGGTCGCCACCGGGGAGCTGTTTTTT; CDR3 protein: CASGGDRVATGELFF
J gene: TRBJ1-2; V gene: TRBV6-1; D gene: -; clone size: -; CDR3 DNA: TGTGCCAGCAGTGAAAATTTTTTGGTGATCGGGGCGAAGATTGTTTTC; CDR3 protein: CASSENFLVIGAKIVF
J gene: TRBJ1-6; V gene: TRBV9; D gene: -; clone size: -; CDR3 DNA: TGTGCCAGCAGCCCGGACAGTTGGGGGTCACCCCTCCACTTT; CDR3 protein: CASSPDSWGSPLHF
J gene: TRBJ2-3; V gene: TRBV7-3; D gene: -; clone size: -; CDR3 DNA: TGTGCCAGCAGCTTAAGGGGGATACCCACAGATACGCAGTATTTT; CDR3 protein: CASSLRGIPTDTQYF
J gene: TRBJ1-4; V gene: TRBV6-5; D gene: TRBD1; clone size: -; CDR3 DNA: TGTGCCAGCAGCAGATTCCGGGACAGGGCGCGAAAACTGTTTTTT; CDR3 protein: CASSRFRDRARKLFF
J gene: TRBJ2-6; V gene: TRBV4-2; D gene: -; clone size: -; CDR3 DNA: TGTGCCAGCAGCCAAGCTCCCCTCGGCGCTGGGGCCAACGTCCTGACTTTC; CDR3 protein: CASSQAPLGAGANVLTF
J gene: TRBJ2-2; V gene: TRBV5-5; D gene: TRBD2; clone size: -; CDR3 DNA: TGTGCCAGCAGACGGGGGGGGAACACCGGGGAGCTGTTTTTT; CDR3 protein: CASRRGGNTGELFF
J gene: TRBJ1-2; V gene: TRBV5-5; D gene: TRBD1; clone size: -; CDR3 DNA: TGTGCCAGCAGCTTGGCGACAGGGGTTAACTATGGCTACACCTTC; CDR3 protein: CASSLATGVNYGYTF
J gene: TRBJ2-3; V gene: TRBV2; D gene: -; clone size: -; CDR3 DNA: TGTGCCAGCAGTGAAACGAGAAACACAGATACGCAGTATTTT; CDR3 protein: CASSETRNTDTQYF
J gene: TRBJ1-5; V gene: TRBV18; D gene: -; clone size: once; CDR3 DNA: TGTGCCAGCTCAGGCAGGGACCAGCCCCAGCATTTT; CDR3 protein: CASSGRDQPQHF
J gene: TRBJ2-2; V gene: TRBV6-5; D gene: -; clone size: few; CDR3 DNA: TGTGCCAGCAACTTTGGGTCCGGGGAGCTGTTTTTT; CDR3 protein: CASNFGSGELFF
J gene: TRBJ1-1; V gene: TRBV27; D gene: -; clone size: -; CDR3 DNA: TGTGCCAGCAGTTTAACAGGGCAGGGAACTGAAGCTTTCTTT; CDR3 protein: CASSLTGQGTEAFF
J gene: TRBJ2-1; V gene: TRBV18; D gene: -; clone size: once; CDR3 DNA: TGTGCCAGCTCACCACCGTGGCAGTCCAATGAGCAGTTCTTC; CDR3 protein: CASSPPWQSNEQFF
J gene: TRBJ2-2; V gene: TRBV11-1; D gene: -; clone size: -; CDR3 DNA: TGTGCCAGCAGCTTGTCCAGGGGTAGGAACACCGGGGAGCTGTTTTTT; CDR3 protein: CASSLSRGRNTGELFF
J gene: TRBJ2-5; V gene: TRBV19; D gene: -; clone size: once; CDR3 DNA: TGTGCCAGTAGTGGGGGACTCCAAGAGACCCAGTACTTC; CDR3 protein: CASSGGLQETQYF
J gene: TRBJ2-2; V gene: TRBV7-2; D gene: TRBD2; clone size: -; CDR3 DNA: TGTGCCAGCAGCCTAAGACTAGCGGGGAACACCGGGGAGCTGTTTTTT; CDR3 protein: CASSLRLAGNTGELFF
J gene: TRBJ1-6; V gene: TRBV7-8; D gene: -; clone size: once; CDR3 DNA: TGTGCCAGCAGCTTAAAGGGTGATTCACCCCTCCACTTT; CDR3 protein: CASSLKGDSPLHF
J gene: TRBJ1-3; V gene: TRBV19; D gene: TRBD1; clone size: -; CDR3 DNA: TGTGCCAGTAGTAGCACCGGGACAGGTAGAAACACCATATATTTT; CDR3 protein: CASSSTGTGRNTIYF
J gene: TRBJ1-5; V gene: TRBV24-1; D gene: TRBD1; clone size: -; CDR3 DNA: TGTGCCACCAGTGACCCCGGGACAGGGAGAGATCAGCCCCAGCATTTT; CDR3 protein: CATSDPGTGRDQPQHF
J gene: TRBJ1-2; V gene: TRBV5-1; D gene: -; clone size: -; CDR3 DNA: TGCGCCAGCAGCCTGACGACAGAGTCTGGTGGCTACACCTTC; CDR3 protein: CASSLTTESGGYTF
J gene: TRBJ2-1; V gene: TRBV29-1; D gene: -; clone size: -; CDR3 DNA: TGCAGCGTGGTTCAAGTGGGGTTAGCCGATTACAATGAGCAGTTCTTC; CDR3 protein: CSVVQVGLADYNEQFF
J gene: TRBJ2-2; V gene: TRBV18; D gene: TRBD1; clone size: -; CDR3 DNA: TGTGCCAGCTCACCGGGACAGTTGATCACCGGGGAGCTGTTTTTT; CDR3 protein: CASSPGQLITGELFF
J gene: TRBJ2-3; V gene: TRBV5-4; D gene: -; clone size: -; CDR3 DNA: TGTGCCAGCAGCTTTGGTGGGACTGGCACAGATACGCAGTATTTT; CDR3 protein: CASSFGGTGTDTQYF
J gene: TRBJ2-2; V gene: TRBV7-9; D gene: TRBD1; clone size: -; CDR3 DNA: TGTGCCAGCAGTTCCGGGACAGGGGGCTGGATGAACACCGGGGAGCTGTTTTTT; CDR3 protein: CASSSGTGGWMNTGELFF
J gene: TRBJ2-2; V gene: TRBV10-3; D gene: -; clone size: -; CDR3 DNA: TGTGCCATCAGTGAAGTACCCCAGGGATCCGGGGAGCTGTTTTTT; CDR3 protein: CAISEVPQGSGELFF
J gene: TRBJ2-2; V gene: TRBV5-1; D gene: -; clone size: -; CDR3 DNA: TGCGCCAGCAAACAGGCAGTCAACACCGGGGAGCTGTTTTTT; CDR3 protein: CASKQAVNTGELFF
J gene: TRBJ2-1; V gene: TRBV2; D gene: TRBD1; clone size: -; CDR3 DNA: TGTGCCAGCAGACCCGACAGGGGAAATGAGCAGTTCTTC; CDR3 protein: CASRPDRGNEQFF
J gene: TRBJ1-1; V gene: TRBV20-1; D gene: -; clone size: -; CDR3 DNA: TGCAGTGCTAGTAAGGAGGGACAACCATACACTGAAGCTTTCTTT; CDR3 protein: CSASKEGQPYTEAFF
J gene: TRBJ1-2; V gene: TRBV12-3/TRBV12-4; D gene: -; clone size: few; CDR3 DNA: TGTGCCAGCAGTTTCGGACAACTCTATGGCTACACCTTC; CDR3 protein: CASSFGQLYGYTF
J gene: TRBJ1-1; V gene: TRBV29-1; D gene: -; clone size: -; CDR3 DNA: TGCAGCGTTGTCTCGGAAGTGAACACTGAAGCTTTCTTT; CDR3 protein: CSVVSEVNTEAFF
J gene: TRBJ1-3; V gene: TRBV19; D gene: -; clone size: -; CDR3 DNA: TGTGCCAGTAAACGGTCAGGGACAAGAAACACCATATATTTT; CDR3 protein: CASKRSGTRNTIYF
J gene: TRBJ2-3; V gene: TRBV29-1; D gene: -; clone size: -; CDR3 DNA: TGCAGCGTTGAGTGGGGGGCGCGGGGCACAGATACGCAGTATTTT; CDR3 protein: CSVEWGARGTDTQYF
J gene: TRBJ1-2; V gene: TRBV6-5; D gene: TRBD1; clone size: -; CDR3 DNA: TGTGCCAGCAGAGGGACAGGAGTACACTATGGCTACACCTTC; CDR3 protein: CASRGTGVHYGYTF
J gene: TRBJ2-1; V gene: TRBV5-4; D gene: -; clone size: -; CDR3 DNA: TGTGCCAGCCGTGGTGGGTCGCGGTCGGAGTTCTTC; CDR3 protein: CASRGGSRSEFF
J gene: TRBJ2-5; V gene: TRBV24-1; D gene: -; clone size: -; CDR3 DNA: TGTGCCACCAGTGACCCAACAGGGCCTTGGGAGACCCAGTACTTC; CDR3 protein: CATSDPTGPWETQYF
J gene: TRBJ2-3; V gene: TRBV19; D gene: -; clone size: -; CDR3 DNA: TGTGCCAGTAGAAACTCCGGGGGAGATACGCAGTATTTT; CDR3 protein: CASRNSGGDTQYF
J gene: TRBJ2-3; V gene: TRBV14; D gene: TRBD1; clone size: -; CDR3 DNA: TGTGCCAGCGCCGGGACAGGGGGTGATACGCAGTATTTT; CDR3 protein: CASAGTGGDTQYF